This TCR beta chain was sequenced for a study of shared T cell receptors in the human thymus. TCRdb keeps only in-frame clones here, not all; method: immunoSEQ multiplex PCR. The profile shows approximately 760,000 clones, approximately 83% of them singletons. Germline V gene lookup returns CDR1 SGHDT and CDR2 YYEEEE. V was pared by 4 bases and J by 6 bases, with 8 bases between. This CDR3 has 12 residues. This same sample was also part of a study on human thymus T cells. That report adds: The donors were infants in Finland with congenital heart defects, otherwise immunologically healthy. Thymus tissue for the work was resected from patients undergoing corrective heart surgery. Gene usage (both V and J) appeared biased in thymic and blood repertoires. There were highly overlapping thymic repertoires among unrelated individuals, as related research reported.

Source material: thymocytes. The TCR was taken from a girl under two years old with a congenital heart defect. This chain links TRBV5-6 with TRBJ1-5; D unresolved. The CDR3 protein is CASSGGGQPQHF. The CDR3, as DNA: TGTGCCAGCAGCGGAGGCGGTCAGCCCCAGCATTTT.